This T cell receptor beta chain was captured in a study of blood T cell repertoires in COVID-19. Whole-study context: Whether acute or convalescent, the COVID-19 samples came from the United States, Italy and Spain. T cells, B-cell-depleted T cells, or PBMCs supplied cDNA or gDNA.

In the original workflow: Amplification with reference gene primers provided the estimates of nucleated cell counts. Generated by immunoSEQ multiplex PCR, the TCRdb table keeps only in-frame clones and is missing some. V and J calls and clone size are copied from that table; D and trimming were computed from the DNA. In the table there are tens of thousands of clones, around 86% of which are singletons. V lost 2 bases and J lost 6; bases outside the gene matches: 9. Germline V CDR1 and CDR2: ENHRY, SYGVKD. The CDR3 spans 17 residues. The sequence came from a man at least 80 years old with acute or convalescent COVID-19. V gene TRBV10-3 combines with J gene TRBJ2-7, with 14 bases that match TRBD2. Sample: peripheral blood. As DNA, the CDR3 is TGTGCCATCAGTGAGCCAGGACTAGCGGGGGGCTCGGGCGAGCAGTACTTC. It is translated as CAISEPGLAGGSGEQYF.